The clone carrying this TCR beta chain has only a few counts. This sample is drawn from a study of blood T cell repertoires in COVID-19. Overall study: Some COVID-19 samples were acute and others convalescent; all came from the United States, Italy and Spain. T cells, B-cell-depleted T cells, or PBMCs provided the cDNA or gDNA that served as material.

Original processing methods: Using reference gene primer amplification, nucleated cell counts were estimated. Generated by immunoSEQ multiplex PCR, the TCRdb table keeps only in-frame clones and is missing some. D and trimming come from the DNA, and the V and J calls and clone size come from that table. Of about 15,000 clones in the sample, roughly 85% were seen once. V lost 6 bases and J lost 5; bases outside the gene matches: 4. There are 12 residues in the CDR3. The V gene is TRBV12-3 or TRBV12-4, the J gene TRBJ2-7; 7 bases agree with TRBD1. The origin of this receptor is a human donor with active COVID-19. The donor label of this sample is uncertain. The material sequenced was peripheral blood. CDR3 in DNA: TGTGCCAGCAGACCTCAGGGGGACGAGCAGTACTTC. Translated: CASRPQGDEQYF.